The T cell receptor beta chain described here comes from a study of blood T cell repertoires in COVID-19 (dated by TCRdb to 2018 to 2021). Background on the whole study: Collaborator samples came from the United States, Italy and Spain and covered acute and convalescent phases of COVID-19. Subjects who had been exposed to COVID-19, were actively infected with it, or had recovered from it provided the deeply sampled blood TCRbeta repertoires that made up the dataset. The material from the prospective study consisted of cDNA or gDNA derived from T cells, B-cell-depleted T cells, or PBMCs. A de-identified subject ID, COVID-19 status, age in years and sex were almost always included in the sample metadata. The samples were drawn from the first 160 participants of the ongoing ImmuneRACE study and from 950 to 1,500 subjects provided by 6 global collaborators. The repertoires were made available in a free public database intended to serve as a resource for research on the immune response to SARS-CoV-2. Where available, HLA class I and class II types were obtained from metadata supplied by the sample provider rather than from assay-based typing. General conclusions and limits of the study: The quantity of clinical and demographic metadata differed by source and by participant and was supplied without curation.

This clone was seen a single time. Which antigen it targets is not known. Nothing much larger sits one base from this clone, and base qualities are not available. Collaborating institutions collected whole blood in K2EDTA tubes following their own protocols. For TCRbeta analysis, collaborators shipped samples in one of three forms: frozen whole blood, isolated PBMCs, or DNA extracted from either of those sample types. TCRbeta CDR3 regions were amplified from genomic DNA by means of the immunoSEQ Assay, a bias-controlled multiplex PCR. For the original study's pipeline: Within the assay, amplification of reference gene primers was used to estimate how many nucleated cells each sample contained. Sequence reads were collapsed and filtered to measure the absolute abundance of every unique TCRbeta CDR3 rearrangement. For each sample, productive Simpson clonality was calculated as the square root of Simpson's diversity index over productive rearrangements. TCRdb retrieved this table from immuneACCESS and kept in-frame rearrangements only. Not all clones are present; in checked studies, unresolved V genes account for under half, and no reason is known for the remainder. The V and J calls and clone size come from that table; D and trimming were worked out from the DNA. Here the sample has roughly 100,000 clones; roughly 87% occur a single time. Approximately 5.2% of the sample lies in the top ten.

Reading the germline V gene gives CDR1 KGHSH and CDR2 LQKENI. For this chain, trimming is 6 bases at the V end and 7 bases at the J end, and the number of junction bases without a gene match is 5. The CDR3 runs 14 residues from the cysteine to the phenylalanine. Only the CDR3 DNA stays, 42 bases, in frame from base 1. The clonotype was recovered from a woman older than 75 with active COVID-19. The chain employs TRBV18 and TRBJ1-6; a stretch of 8 junction bases matches TRBD1. Sequencing was performed on peripheral blood. The DNA sequence reads TGTGCCAGCTCCTACAGGGGGATCAATTCACCCCTCCACTTT. This encodes CASSYRGINSPLHF. With the rest looked up from the reference TRBV18 and TRBJ1-6 genes rather than sequenced, the full variable domain is NAGVMQNPRHLVRRRGQEARLRCSPMKGHSHVYWYRQLPEEGLKFMVYLQKENIIDESGMPKERFSAEFPKEGPSILRIQQVVRGDSAAYFCASSYRGINSPLHFGNGTRLTVT.